The 23 T cell receptor beta chains listed next were all sequenced from one sample in a study of T cell responses to AZD1222 COVID-19 vaccine. TCRdb keeps only in-frame clones here, not all; method: immunoSEQ multiplex PCR. Counted here are under 150,000 clones, 90% occurring once; the ten biggest clones make up 1.5% to 2%. The source material was peripheral blood, sampled on day 0 of AZD1222 vaccination. These receptors all stem from an adult in good health.

V gene TRBV7-3 combines with J gene TRBJ1-3; unclear D gene. Between the trimmed V and J ends, which lost 4 bases and 2 bases, there was a span of 3 bases. This CDR3 has 12 residues. CDR1 SGHTA and CDR2 FQGTGA come from the germline V gene. The CDR3 loop reads CASSSTGNTIYF. In DNA form, the CDR3 reads TGTGCCAGCAGCTCGACTGGAAACACCATATATTTT.

This clone has a handful of counts. The rearrangement links TRBV19 to TRBJ1-1; D ambiguous. Trimming shortened V by 5 bases and J by 3 bases, and 10 bases separated the two germline ends. CDR1 is LNHDA, CDR2 SQIVND, per germline (reference sequence). The CDR3 sequence is 13 residues long. This chain's CDR3 is CASSSRADTEAFF. CDR3 DNA sequence: TGTGCCAGTAGTTCAAGGGCTGACACTGAAGCTTTCTTT.

The rearrangement links TRBV5-6 to TRBJ1-4, with D hard to call. There are 14 residues in the CDR3. Trimming took 4 bases from V and 10 from J, leaving 17 bases between them. Germline assignment: CDR1 SGHDT and CDR2 YYEEEE. CDR3 in DNA: TGTGCCAGCAGCCCGGGCAATATAGAAGGAAAACTGTTTTTT. Its translation is CASSPGNIEGKLFF.

The chain combines TRBV5-1 with TRBJ2-1; TRBD2 is a possible D gene (7 bases). The CDR3 extends over 14 amino acids. Between the trimmed V and J ends, which lost 4 bases and 9 bases, there was a span of 17 bases. Germline lookup yields CDR1 SGHRS and CDR2 YFSETQ. Here the CDR3 DNA reads TGCGCCAGCAGCGTACCCGGGGGCGGGGGTGAGCAGTTCTTC. This sequence encodes CASSVPGGGGEQFF.

The chain couples TRBV7-2 to TRBJ2-7, with D possibly TRBD2 on 5 matching bases. CDR3 length: 15 residues. The V end was cut by 5 bases, the J end by 6 bases, with 20 bases between. Germline CDR1 and CDR2: SGHTA and FQGNSA. The CDR3 DNA reads as TGTGCCAGCAGCGACACCGGGAAGCCGTCTTTCGAGCAGTACTTC. Protein sequence: CASSDTGKPSFEQYF.

CDR3 sequence: CASSLAGTVSYEQYF. Here the CDR3 DNA reads TGTGCCAGCAGCTTAGCGGGGACGGTTAGCTACGAGCAGTACTTC. The V call is TRBV7-2, the J call TRBJ2-7; D could derive from TRBD1 or TRBD2 (5 bases each). Germline lookup yields CDR1 SGHTA and CDR2 FQGNSA. The CDR3 covers 15 residues. V lost 0 bases and J 3 bases, leaving 12 bases between the germline ends. Based on the CDR3 plus reference TRBV7-2 and TRBJ2-7, the full variable domain is GAGVSQSPSNKVTEKGKDVELRCDPISGHTALYWYRQSLGQGLEFLIYFQGNSAPDKSGLPSDRFSAERTGGSVSTLTIQRTQQEDSAVYLCASSLAGTVSYEQYFGPGTRLTVT.

This chain links TRBV2 with TRBJ1-2, with D unresolved. Trimming removed 6 bases from V and 4 bases from J, with 18 bases in between. The germline V gene encodes CDR1 SNHLY and CDR2 FYNNEI. CDR3 length equals 15 residues. CDR3 in DNA: TGTGCCAGCAGGCCCGTGTCGGCCAAGACCTATGGCTACACCTTC. Translated, it gives CASRPVSAKTYGYTF.

The gene calls are TRBV27 and TRBJ1-1, with 8 bases that match TRBD1. CDR1 and CDR2 from the germline V gene are MNHEY and SMNVEV (reference sequence). This CDR3 comprises 17 residues. The V and J ends lost 4 bases and 5 bases, in that order; junction bases with no gene match: 15. The CDR3 bases are TGTGCCAGCAGTTCCCCGACAGGGGCTTACCGGGGGACTGAAGCTTTCTTT. It yields the protein CASSSPTGAYRGTEAFF.

The gene calls are TRBV28 and TRBJ2-7, with 10 positions matching TRBD1. Losses at the gene ends were 3 bases for V and 5 bases for J; bases not matched to a gene: 4. Germline CDR1 and CDR2: MDHEN and SYDVKM. This CDR3 contains 14 residues. DNA for the CDR3: TGTGCCAGCAGTTTCCGGGACAGGGGACACGAGCAGTACTTC. It specifies CASSFRDRGHEQYF.

V and J are TRBV27 and TRBJ1-2, with D unclear. V was pared by 2 bases and J by 4 bases, with 8 bases between. The CDR3 spans 13 residues. The germline V gene encodes CDR1 MNHEY and CDR2 SMNVEV (reference sequence). The CDR3 loop is CASSLVGFYGYTF. CDR3 in DNA: TGTGCCAGCAGTTTAGTGGGCTTCTATGGCTACACCTTC.

The chain carries TRBV6-5 and TRBJ2-2, with a tentative D call TRBD2 (6 bases). This CDR3 is 14 amino acids long. CDR1 and CDR2 from the germline V gene are MNHEY and SVGAGI. The germline V and J ends were trimmed by 1 base and 4 bases, with 7 bases remaining between them. For the CDR3, the DNA is TGTGCCAGCAGTTACTTCGGGGGCACCGGGGAGCTGTTTTTT. Protein product: CASSYFGGTGELFF.

This chain joins TRBV5-6 and TRBJ1-2, with TRBD1 identical over 9 bases. Unmatched junction bases numbered 5, after V lost 4 bases and J lost 4 bases. Per the germline V gene, CDR1 is SGHDT and CDR2 is YYEEEE. The CDR3 loop spans 14 amino acids. CDR3 coding DNA: TGTGCCAGCAGCCCCGGGACAGGGAGCTATGGCTACACCTTC. It is translated as CASSPGTGSYGYTF.

The chain uses TRBV5-1 and TRBJ1-3, with D hard to call. There are 13 residues in the CDR3. Trimming left V 0 bases short and J 4 bases short, with 5 bases between. CDR1 is SGHRS, CDR2 YFSETQ, per germline. The CDR3 loop is CASSLANGNTIYF. In DNA form, the CDR3 reads TGCGCCAGCAGCTTGGCCAACGGAAACACCATATATTTT. The full variable domain, with the rest looked up from reference TRBV5-1 and TRBJ1-3, is KAGVTQTPRYLIKTRGQQVTLSCSPISGHRSVSWYQQTPGQGLQFLFEYFSETQRNKGNFPGRFSGRQFSNSRSEMNVSTLELGDSALYLCASSLANGNTIYFGEGSWLTVV.

The chain is built from TRBV29-1 and TRBJ1-1, with 7 bases lining up with TRBD1. The CDR3 spans 13 residues. The germline gives CDR1 SQVTM, CDR2 ANQGSEA. Losses at the gene ends were 3 bases for V and 1 base for J; bases not matched to a gene: 2. The CDR3 is CSVDPGGNTEAFF. The CDR3 DNA follows: TGCAGCGTTGATCCAGGGGGGAACACTGAAGCTTTCTTT.

The V and J genes are TRBV11-3 and TRBJ2-1; no clear D. Germline V gives CDR1 SGHNT, CDR2 YENEEA. This CDR3 contains 13 residues. V dropped 0 bases and J dropped 5 bases, with 5 bases sitting between them. Written as DNA, the CDR3 is TGTGCCAGCAGCTTAGAGACGGACAATGAGCAGTTCTTC. The encoded protein is CASSLETDNEQFF.

The chain joins TRBV7-8 to TRBJ2-3; TRBD2 agrees at 7 bases. V was pared by 1 base and J by 5 bases, with 12 bases of the junction left unmatched. The germline gives CDR1 SGHVS, CDR2 FQNEAQ. CDR3 length: 17 residues. The CDR3 region is CASSLGAGVGSRDTQYF. CDR3 sequence (DNA): TGTGCCAGCAGCTTAGGGGCGGGAGTAGGCTCCAGAGATACGCAGTATTTT.

V usage is TRBV5-1 and J usage is TRBJ1-5; 10 nucleotides align to TRBD1. The ends lost 3 bases at V and 3 bases at J; junction bases unmatched: 3. This CDR3 has 15 amino acids. Looked up from germline, CDR1 is SGHRS and CDR2 is YFSETQ. This CDR3 reads CASSSGQGLNQPQHF. The CDR3 DNA is TGCGCCAGCAGCTCGGGACAGGGGCTCAATCAGCCCCAGCATTTT.

J is TRBJ1-2 and V is TRBV5-6; possibly TRBD1 for D (5 bases). There are 16 residues in the CDR3. Germline V gene sequence: CDR1 SGHDT, CDR2 YYEEEE. V lost 0 bases to trimming and J lost 0 bases, with 12 bases between them. The CDR3 coding sequence is TGTGCCAGCAGCTTGGCCGGGGACGTAGCTAACTATGGCTACACCTTC. Translated: CASSLAGDVANYGYTF.

This clone was seen only once. The chain couples TRBV24-1 to TRBJ1-1, with a weak D call TRBD1 (6 bases). V was shortened by 4 bases and J by 2 bases, with 13 bases between the two germline ends. The CDR3 is 15 amino acids. Germline lookup yields CDR1 KGHDR and CDR2 SFDVKD. CDR3 sequence: CATSDPRTDNTEAFF. DNA for the CDR3: TGTGCCACCAGTGACCCTCGGACAGACAACACTGAAGCTTTCTTT.

The genes are TRBV18 and TRBJ2-7; D gene ambiguous. This CDR3 comprises 12 residues. Germline values: CDR1 KGHSH, CDR2 LQKENI. Trimming stripped 6 bases from V and 2 bases from J, with 8 bases between. The CDR3 DNA reads as TGTGCCAGCTCCGACTCGGCCTACGAGCAGTACTTC. Protein sequence: CASSDSAYEQYF.

The chain links TRBV6-5 to TRBJ1-2, with D possibly being TRBD1 (5 bases). V was shortened by 9 bases and J by 0 bases, with 11 bases between the two germline ends. The CDR3 is made up of 13 amino acids. The V gene's germline CDR1 is MNHEY and CDR2 SVGAGI. CDR3 region: CASTGQANYGYTF. The CDR3 coding sequence is TGTGCCAGTACAGGCCAAGCTAACTATGGCTACACCTTC.

The V and J genes are TRBV6-5 and TRBJ2-3; D unresolved. CDR3 length equals 15 residues. V lost 0 bases and J lost 2, with 9 bases in between. Looked up from germline, CDR1 is MNHEY and CDR2 is SVGAGI. The chain's CDR3 is CASSYSRIFTDTQYF. CDR3 in DNA: TGTGCCAGCAGTTACTCGAGGATTTTCACAGATACGCAGTATTTT.

The CDR3 loop reads CASSSSLRSYNEQFF. CDR3 coding DNA: TGTGCCAGCAGTTCTAGCTTGAGGAGCTATAATGAGCAGTTCTTC. The chain recombines TRBV6-5 with TRBJ2-1; TRBD2 is a possible D gene (5 bases). The CDR3 runs to 15 residues. V lost 4 bases to trimming and J lost 7 bases, with 17 bases between them. The germline V gene has CDR1 MNHEY and CDR2 SVGAGI.